Listed below are T cell receptor beta chains from one sample, sequenced in a study of T cells in Graves' hyperthyroidism and ophthalmopathy. One entry per CDR3 protein, called by TCRdb with MiXCR from the multiplex PCR reads. The table shows 150,000 to 200,000 distinct CDR3 sequences, with just under 9.5% occurring only once. The sequenced sample consisted of blood. Receptors were obtained from a young woman with Graves' hyperthyroidism that later progressed to Graves' ophthalmopathy. Both conserved end residues are part of each CDR3.

j_gene: TRBJ1-6; v_gene: TRBV5-5; CDR3aa: CASSSYSGVNSPLHF
j_gene: TRBJ2-7; v_gene: TRBV10-3; CDR3aa: CAISESTSGNPVNEQYF
j_gene: TRBJ2-1; v_gene: TRBV6-5; CDR3aa: CASSYLPSGRYNEQFF
j_gene: TRBJ1-1; v_gene: TRBV5-5; CDR3aa: CASSKPGQGTHTEAFF
j_gene: TRBJ2-3; v_gene: TRBV3-1; CDR3aa: CASSQDHGRTDTQYF
j_gene: TRBJ2-2; v_gene: TRBV28; CDR3aa: CASSLALTGGRAGELFF
j_gene: TRBJ1-3; v_gene: TRBV7-2; CDR3aa: CASSLSPINTIYF
j_gene: TRBJ2-1; v_gene: TRBV9; CDR3aa: CASSAGQGAYNEQFF
j_gene: TRBJ2-3; v_gene: TRBV11-2; CDR3aa: CASSISGGRTDTQYF
j_gene: TRBJ2-1; v_gene: TRBV24-1; CDR3aa: CATSDAGGKNYNEQFF
j_gene: TRBJ1-1; v_gene: TRBV12-3/TRBV12-4; CDR3aa: CASSRDRGRTEAFF
j_gene: TRBJ2-3; v_gene: TRBV6-2/TRBV6-3; CDR3aa: CASSSKKAGVFSVVTDTQYF
j_gene: TRBJ1-3; v_gene: TRBV20-1; CDR3aa: CSVNLHLLSGNTIYF
j_gene: TRBJ1-1; v_gene: TRBV9; CDR3aa: CARRGDNCTEAFF
j_gene: TRBJ2-7; v_gene: TRBV30; CDR3aa: CASGQGAVYEQYF
j_gene: TRBJ1-5; v_gene: TRBV18; CDR3aa: CASSPSSGQPQHF
j_gene: TRBJ1-3; v_gene: TRBV28; CDR3aa: CASSIWTLDGPKPPSGNTIYF
j_gene: TRBJ1-1; v_gene: TRBV25-1; CDR3aa: CASSEWQGELTEAFF
j_gene: TRBJ1-1; v_gene: TRBV30; CDR3aa: CAWSFRTGAEAFF
j_gene: TRBJ1-2; v_gene: TRBV29-1; CDR3aa: CSVEDQYGYTF
j_gene: TRBJ2-2; v_gene: TRBV7-3; CDR3aa: CASSFDYNTGELFF
j_gene: TRBJ2-2; v_gene: TRBV24-1; CDR3aa: CATSDNSGKNTGELFF
j_gene: TRBJ2-4; v_gene: TRBV19; CDR3aa: CASSTAGARNIQYF
j_gene: TRBJ1-5; v_gene: TRBV30; CDR3aa: CAWSRDRVGQPQHF
j_gene: TRBJ1-6; v_gene: TRBV7-6; CDR3aa: CASGSQGDDSPLHF
j_gene: TRBJ2-3; v_gene: TRBV19; CDR3aa: CASSNRGLAGEFTDTQYF
j_gene: TRBJ1-2; v_gene: TRBV7-9; CDR3aa: CASSLVRTNYGYTF
j_gene: TRBJ2-1; v_gene: TRBV28; CDR3aa: CASSFAGTGGHNEQFF
j_gene: TRBJ2-3; v_gene: TRBV5-6; CDR3aa: CASSDYLRQGFADTQYF
j_gene: TRBJ2-6; v_gene: TRBV28; CDR3aa: CASSLTVTGANVLTF
j_gene: TRBJ2-7; v_gene: TRBV27; CDR3aa: CASSGLAGPYEQYF
j_gene: TRBJ2-7; v_gene: TRBV5-6; CDR3aa: CASSLLGGNYEQYF
j_gene: TRBJ2-5; v_gene: TRBV6-1; CDR3aa: CASSERNVGSQYF
j_gene: TRBJ2-3; v_gene: TRBV9; CDR3aa: CASSTPWGDTQYF
j_gene: TRBJ2-1; v_gene: TRBV9; CDR3aa: CASSAGLSSYNEQFF
j_gene: TRBJ2-1; v_gene: TRBV20-1; CDR3aa: CSAPAGTGGNEQLF
j_gene: TRBJ2-3; v_gene: TRBV11-2; CDR3aa: CASSLFQGADTQYF
j_gene: TRBJ2-3; v_gene: TRBV3-1; CDR3aa: CASSRPSEDTQYF
j_gene: TRBJ1-1; v_gene: TRBV30; CDR3aa: CAWSPRQGTNTEAFF
j_gene: TRBJ2-7; v_gene: TRBV18; CDR3aa: CASSPEGTTYEQYF
j_gene: TRBJ2-3; v_gene: TRBV7-3; CDR3aa: CASSLSLRGTDTQYF
j_gene: TRBJ2-3; v_gene: TRBV7-2; CDR3aa: CASSPFKTPEHWGFMVDTQYF
j_gene: TRBJ2-3; v_gene: TRBV19; CDR3aa: CASSTQGGTDTQYF
j_gene: TRBJ1-6; v_gene: TRBV6-4; CDR3aa: CASSESSYNSPLHF
j_gene: TRBJ2-6; v_gene: TRBV3-1; CDR3aa: CASSQGLQGASSGANVLTF